The rows below give T cell receptor beta chains drawn from one sample of a study of cytomegalovirus exposure and HLA in healthy donors. Repertoires were generated with immunoSEQ multiplex PCR, while TCRdb's copy carries only in-frame clones and drops some. The sample has 95,000 to 120,000 clones; around 77% are singletons. Material: PBMCs. These receptors came from a woman in her thirties in good health and CMV-seropositive. Each CDR3 is given with its conserved first and last residue. D genes are given only for firm matches. Not all rows give a size; the values are once, few, many and, for expanded clones, a class.

d_gene	len	v_gene	j_gene	abundance	CDR3nt	CDR3aa
-	11	TRBV30	TRBJ1-2	-	TGTGCCTGGAGTGTTAACGGGGGCTACACCTTC	CAWSVNGGYTF
-	14	TRBV6-1	TRBJ2-7	few	TGTGCCAGCAGTGAAGCGGACAGCTCCTACGAGCAGTACTTC	CASSEADSSYEQYF
TRBD1	18	TRBV9	TRBJ1-5	-	TGTGCCAGCAGCGTCGGACAGGGGGCTTTGTATAGCAATCAGCCCCAGCATTTT	CASSVGQGALYSNQPQHF
TRBD1	16	TRBV7-7	TRBJ2-1	-	TGTGCTAGCAGCTTAGCTCTAGGGACAGGGGACAATGAGCAGTTCTTC	CASSLALGTGDNEQFF
TRBD2	13	TRBV29-1	TRBJ2-5	-	TGCAGCGTATCGGGACTAGCGCAAGAGACCCAGTACTTC	CSVSGLAQETQYF
TRBD2	18	TRBV27	TRBJ2-3	-	TGTGCCAGCAGTTCGCGGTGGCTAGCGGGAACTAGCACAGATACGCAGTATTTT	CASSSRWLAGTSTDTQYF
TRBD1	14	TRBV5-1	TRBJ2-7	-	TGCGCCAGCAGCCCGGGACAGGGTCTCTACGAGCAGTACTTC	CASSPGQGLYEQYF
TRBD2	14	TRBV9	TRBJ2-1	-	TGTGCCAGTCAAGGGACTAGCGGGAAGAATGAGCAGTTCTTC	CASQGTSGKNEQFF
TRBD1	15	TRBV5-1	TRBJ1-5	-	TGCGCCAGCAGCCCCCAGGGACAGAACAATCAGCCCCAGCATTTT	CASSPQGQNNQPQHF
-	14	TRBV7-9	TRBJ2-7	-	TGTTCCAGCAGCTCTCTAGGCATGGCCTACGAGCAGTACTTC	CSSSSLGMAYEQYF
-	14	TRBV7-9	TRBJ1-4	-	TGTGCCAGCAGCTTCCCGGGAGCTAATGAAAAACTGTTTTTT	CASSFPGANEKLFF
-	16	TRBV29-1	TRBJ1-1	-	TGCAGCGTTGGGGCTAGGAGGGGAGGTATAAACACTGAAGCTTTCTTT	CSVGARRGGINTEAFF
TRBD2	17	TRBV9	TRBJ2-5	once	TGTGCCAGCAGCGTAGCTCCTAGCGGGGGGGAAGAAGAGACCCAGTACTTC	CASSVAPSGGEEETQYF
-	14	TRBV6-5	TRBJ2-7	few	TGTGCCAGCGGCAACCCTCTGACTCCCTTGGAGCAGTACTTC	CASGNPLTPLEQYF
TRBD1	15	TRBV6-5	TRBJ1-1	-	TGTGCCAGCAGTTATTACGGACAGGGGGGCACTGAAGCTTTCTTT	CASSYYGQGGTEAFF
-	16	TRBV27	TRBJ1-1	-	TGTGCCAGCAGACCGAACCCAATCGGGGGTTACACTGAAGCTTTCTTT	CASRPNPIGGYTEAFF
TRBD1	18	TRBV7-6	TRBJ2-2	-	TGTGCCAGCAGCCGAGTGGGACAGGGTGGGTTGTACGCCGGGGAGCTGTTTTTT	CASSRVGQGGLYAGELFF
-	13	TRBV11-2	TRBJ1-1	-	TGTGCCAGCTCCAGTGGGAGGCACACTGAAGCTTTCTTT	CASSSGRHTEAFF
TRBD2	20	TRBV7-3	TRBJ2-3	once	TGTGCCAGCAGCTTAGTAAGGTCAAGGCGGGAGGGCCTGTTTGAAGATACGCAGTATTTT	CASSLVRSRREGLFEDTQYF
-	15	TRBV5-4	TRBJ1-2	-	TGTGCCAGCAGGGAACCAGGGGTAGGAAGCTATGGCTACACCTTC	CASREPGVGSYGYTF
-	14	TRBV7-8	TRBJ1-4	-	TGTGCCAGCAGCTTAGAGGTTGGAGATGAAAAACTGTTTTTT	CASSLEVGDEKLFF
-	13	TRBV28	TRBJ1-5	-	TGTGCCAGCAGTTTATTCCCAGATCAGCCCCAGCATTTT	CASSLFPDQPQHF
TRBD1	17	TRBV29-1	TRBJ2-1	few	TGCAGCGCCAGTTGGGGCCTCCTCCGGGCAGGGGGCCGTGAGCAGTTCTTC	CSASWGLLRAGGREQFF
TRBD1	14	TRBV6-5	TRBJ1-2	-	TGTGCCAGCAGCCCCCCCGGGACAGTCTATGGCTACACCTTC	CASSPPGTVYGYTF